These 21 T cell receptor beta chains were sequenced from one sample in a study of T cell responses to AZD1222 COVID-19 vaccine. Measured with immunoSEQ multiplex PCR; TCRdb has only the in-frame clones, and not every one. The sample contains 150,000 to 180,000 clones, roughly 90% of which appear only once. Here the sequenced sample was peripheral blood, taken on day 0 of AZD1222 vaccination. The receptor source for this set is an adult in good health.

The chain recombines TRBV7-2 with TRBJ2-5; 7 bases are shared with TRBD2. Germline values: CDR1 SGHTA, CDR2 FQGNSA. V was pared by 5 bases and J by 1 base, with 4 bases of the junction left unmatched. The CDR3 runs 14 residues. The CDR3 is CASSRGRVQETQYF. In nucleotides, the CDR3 is TGTGCCAGCAGCCGGGGGAGGGTCCAAGAGACCCAGTACTTC.

The rearrangement links TRBV6-5 to TRBJ1-2; TRBD1 aligns across 7 bases. CDR3 length: 15 residues. V lost 8 bases, J lost 0 bases, and 9 bases stayed unmatched. CDR1 is MNHEY and CDR2 is SVGAGI in the germline V gene. CDR3 coding DNA: TGTGCCAGCTTTGACCGGGACAGAGCTAACTATGGCTACACCTTC. Encoded protein: CASFDRDRANYGYTF.

The chain joins TRBV20-1 to TRBJ1-4, with D maybe TRBD1 (5 bases). This CDR3 has 14 amino acids. Germline CDR1 DFQATT, CDR2 SNEGSKA (reference sequence). V lost 3 bases and J lost 2, with 10 bases in between. CDR3: CSASEGFTNEKLFF. CDR3 nucleotide sequence: TGCAGTGCTAGTGAGGGGTTTACTAATGAAAAACTGTTTTTT.

The rearrangement joins TRBV7-9 to TRBJ2-5; D is perhaps TRBD1 (6 bases). The V end lost 2 bases, the J end lost 5 bases, and 6 bases lay between the germline ends. The CDR3 runs to 12 residues. Germline CDR1 is SEHNR and CDR2 is FQNEAQ (reference sequence). CDR3 protein: CASSLQGETQYF. The CDR3 nucleotides are TGTGCCAGCAGCTTACAGGGGGAGACCCAGTACTTC.

In this sample, this clone turned up a few times. This chain uses TRBV7-2 with TRBJ1-2, with TRBD1 matching over 7 bases. Germline lookup yields CDR1 SGHTA and CDR2 FQGNSA. This CDR3 region has 16 residues. The V gene end was trimmed by 3 bases and the J gene end by 8 bases; junction bases not matched to a gene: 15. The CDR3 nucleotides read TGTGCCAGCAGCTTTAACAAAGGGACAGTCCAAGGGGGCTACACCTTC. Amino acids: CASSFNKGTVQGGYTF.

The V gene is TRBV7-2, the J gene TRBJ2-1, with 11 bases fitting TRBD2. Trimming at V came to 5 bases and at J to 9 bases, leaving 3 bases not matched to a gene. Germline CDR1 SGHTA, CDR2 FQGNSA. The CDR3 sequence is 13 residues long. In nucleotides, the CDR3 is TGTGCCAGCAGCCTGGGACTAGCGGCTGAGCAGTTCTTC. Its translation is CASSLGLAAEQFF.

The chain combines TRBV7-9 with TRBJ1-6; TRBD1 might be the D (5 bases). The CDR3 is 15 amino acids. V was clipped by 5 bases and J by 6 bases, with 14 bases between them. CDR1 is SEHNR and CDR2 is FQNEAQ in the germline V gene (reference sequence). Here the CDR3 reads CASSTSGAGNSPLHF. The CDR3 DNA reads TGTGCCAGCAGCACCAGCGGGGCGGGTAATTCACCCCTCCACTTT.

The chain is built from TRBV3-1 (or the pseudogene TRBV3-2) and TRBJ1-1; no clear D gene. Trimming left V 4 bases short and J 6 bases short, with 12 bases between. Germline loops: CDR1 LGHDT, CDR2 YNNKEL (reference sequence). The CDR3 loop spans 13 amino acids. CDR3 coding DNA: TGTGCCAGCAGCCTAAACTTAAGGGCTGAAGCTTTCTTT. Its protein product is CASSLNLRAEAFF.

The chain joins TRBV7-2 to TRBJ1-5; 10 bases align to TRBD1. The CDR3 runs to 15 residues. With 5 bases clipped from V and 1 base from J, the junction kept 2 bases outside the gene matches. The germline V gene encodes CDR1 SGHTA and CDR2 FQGNSA. CDR3 amino acids: CASSPTGGSNQPQHF. DNA for the CDR3: TGTGCCAGCAGCCCGACAGGGGGCAGCAATCAGCCCCAGCATTTT.

The gene calls are TRBV9 and TRBJ1-1; D is possibly TRBD1 (5 bases). The length of the CDR3 is 15 residues. Trimming stripped 3 bases from V and 2 bases from J, with 14 bases between. Germline values: CDR1 SGDLS, CDR2 YYNGEE. CDR3: CASSGQGRGNTEAFF. In nucleotides, the CDR3 is TGTGCCAGCAGCGGTCAGGGTAGGGGCAACACTGAAGCTTTCTTT.

This chain uses TRBV10-1 with TRBJ2-2; D call uncertain. Between the trimmed V and J ends, which lost 7 bases and 4 bases, there was a span of 16 bases. Germline CDR1 WNHNN, CDR2 SYGVQD (reference sequence). The CDR3 sequence is 15 residues long. The CDR3 DNA reads as TGCGCCAGCACCGGCGTGGACCTCGTCACCGGGGAGCTGTTTTTT. Protein: CASTGVDLVTGELFF.

This chain connects TRBV3-1 (or the pseudogene TRBV3-2) to TRBJ1-3; the D gene is possibly TRBD1 (5 bases). V lost 7 bases, J lost 7 bases, and 17 bases lay in between. CDR3 size: 14 residues. CDR1 is LGHDT, CDR2 YNNKEL, per germline (reference sequence). For the CDR3, the DNA is TGTGCCAGCAACGGGGGGAGGGGTTGGAACACCATATATTTT. It translates to CASNGGRGWNTIYF.

This sequence joins TRBV6-2 or TRBV6-3 and TRBJ2-2; D may be TRBD1 (6 bases). The CDR3 runs to 15 residues. The V end was cut by 2 bases, the J end by 7 bases, with 14 bases between. Germline V CDR1 and CDR2: MNHEY, SVGEGT. CDR3 loop: CASSYVRPGVGELFF. CDR3 DNA sequence: TGTGCCAGCAGTTACGTACGTCCAGGGGTCGGGGAGCTGTTTTTT.

This chain uses TRBV6-5 with TRBJ1-2; D is perhaps TRBD1 (5 bases). V shed 8 bases and J shed 8 bases, with 15 bases lying between them. The CDR3 is made up of 12 amino acids. The germline gives CDR1 MNHEY, CDR2 SVGAGI. CDR3: CASGQQPLGYTF. The CDR3 bases are TGTGCCAGCGGACAACAGCCTTTGGGCTACACCTTC.

The genes are TRBV20-1 and TRBJ2-7; D ambiguous. This CDR3 is built from 11 residues. The V and J ends lost 0 bases and 6 bases respectively, with 6 bases between them. Germline V CDR1 and CDR2: DFQATT, SNEGSKA (reference sequence). This CDR3 reads CSARDTGEQYF. The DNA of the CDR3 is TGCAGTGCTAGAGATACGGGCGAGCAGTACTTC.

The rearrangement joins TRBV10-3 to TRBJ1-4; D uncertain. The CDR3 totals 14 residues. Germline V lookup: CDR1 ENHRY, CDR2 SYGVKD. The ends were cut back, 3 bases at V and 4 bases at J, with 9 bases in the middle. The CDR3 here is CAISEPGDNEKLFF. In nucleotides, the CDR3 is TGTGCCATCAGTGAACCCGGGGATAATGAAAAACTGTTTTTT.

The V call is TRBV18, the J call TRBJ2-2, with 8 bases matching TRBD1. This CDR3 has 16 amino acids. CDR1 is KGHSH and CDR2 is LQKENI in the germline V gene. V lost 6 bases, J lost 6 bases, and 12 bases stayed unmatched. CDR3 sequence: CASSSDQGAYAGELFF. The DNA for the CDR3 is TGTGCCAGCTCGTCCGATCAGGGGGCGTACGCCGGGGAGCTGTTTTTT. The whole variable domain, remainder taken from reference TRBV18 and TRBJ2-2, is NAGVMQNPRHLVRRRGQEARLRCSPMKGHSHVYWYRQLPEEGLKFMVYLQKENIIDESGMPKERFSAEFPKEGPSILRIQQVVRGDSAAYFCASSSDQGAYAGELFFGEGSRLTVL.

The J gene is TRBJ2-1, the V gene TRBV7-2; D perhaps matches TRBD1 (5 bases). This CDR3 has 13 residues. Germline CDR1 reads SGHTA; CDR2 reads FQGNSA. V was trimmed by 1 base and J by 9 bases, leaving 10 bases between them. CDR3 bases: TGTGCCAGCAGCTTAGAACCAGGGTCTGAGCAGTTCTTC. Translation gives CASSLEPGSEQFF.

The chain is built from TRBV10-3 and TRBJ2-3; 11 nucleotides match TRBD1. With 4 bases clipped from V and 7 bases from J, the junction kept 7 bases outside the gene matches. The CDR3 runs 15 residues. Germline V gives CDR1 ENHRY, CDR2 SYGVKD. This CDR3 reads CAISVGQGARNTQYF. The CDR3 nucleotides read TGTGCCATCAGTGTAGGACAGGGGGCGAGAAATACGCAGTATTTT.

This clone has just one count. The V gene is TRBV6-5, the J gene TRBJ1-5, with D hard to call. CDR1 and CDR2 (germline): MNHEY, SVGAGI. V was shortened by 6 bases and J by 3 bases, with 9 bases between the two germline ends. The CDR3 length is 13 residues. CDR3 nucleotide sequence: TGTGCCAGCAGCCCGGCCCCCAATCAGCCCCAGCATTTT. The encoded protein is CASSPAPNQPQHF.

This sequence joins TRBV11-2 and TRBJ2-5; no reliable D call. The CDR3 sequence is 13 residues long. CDR1 SGHAT and CDR2 FQNNGV come from the germline V gene. V was trimmed by 0 bases and J by 9 bases, leaving 11 bases between them. The CDR3 loop reads CASSLERSGPQYF. In nucleotides, the CDR3 is TGTGCCAGCAGCTTAGAGCGTAGTGGGCCCCAGTACTTC.